These 24 T cell receptor beta chains share one sample of origin, sequenced in a study of control samples from healthy donors and cancer patients. Using immunoSEQ multiplex PCR, the repertoire was profiled, and TCRdb retains in-frame clones only, with some absent. This table holds tens of thousands of clones, about 88% found once. The specimen was blood. Every receptor here comes from a woman aged 70 to 79 in good health.

This clone was picked up a small number of times. The V gene is TRBV18, the J gene TRBJ1-1; D is perhaps TRBD1 (5 bases). Germline CDR1 KGHSH, CDR2 LQKENI. This CDR3 spans 15 amino acids. With 6 bases removed from V and 6 bases from J, the gap between germline ends came to 20 bases. DNA for the CDR3: TGTGCCAGCTCTCCTGGAGCAGGGCAAACCCCTGAAGCTTTCTTT. Translated: CASSPGAGQTPEAFF.

The chain uses TRBV6-5 and TRBJ1-6; D gene unclear. Germline V gives CDR1 MNHEY, CDR2 SVGAGI. This CDR3 has 13 residues. Deletions cut 6 bases from V and 5 bases from J, with 8 bases between. CDR3 amino acids: CASSQDHNSPLHF. The CDR3, as DNA: TGTGCCAGCAGCCAGGACCATAATTCACCCCTCCACTTT.

The V and J genes are TRBV30 and TRBJ1-1; 7 bases are shared with TRBD1. V was pared by 4 bases and J by 4 bases, with 3 bases of the junction left unmatched. The CDR3 consists of 12 residues. Germline V gives CDR1 GTSNPN, CDR2 SVGIG (reference sequence). As DNA, the CDR3 is TGTGCCTGGAACAGGGGAGGCACTGAAGCTTTCTTT. This encodes CAWNRGGTEAFF. The variable domain in full, with the rest retrieved from reference TRBV30 and TRBJ1-1, is SQTIHQWPATLVQPVGSPLSLECTVEGTSNPNLYWYRQAAGRGLQLLFYSVGIGQISSEVPQNLSASRPQDRQFILSSKKLLLSDSGFYLCAWNRGGTEAFFGQGTRLTVV.

The chain carries TRBV6-1 and TRBJ1-6; D remains ambiguous. Germline-derived CDR1 and CDR2 are MNHNS and SASEGT. With 3 bases removed from V and 7 bases from J, the gap between germline ends came to 7 bases. The CDR3 is made up of 13 amino acids. CDR3 loop: CASSDRSNSPLHF. The DNA of the CDR3 is TGTGCCAGCAGTGACAGGTCCAATTCACCCCTCCACTTT.

The chain joins TRBV7-9 to TRBJ1-2; D possibly corresponds to TRBD1 (5 bases). CDR3 size: 14 residues. V was shortened by 4 bases and J by 4 bases, with 13 bases between the two germline ends. Germline values: CDR1 SEHNR, CDR2 FQNEAQ (reference sequence). In DNA form, the CDR3 reads TGTGCCAGCAGCTCCCCCGGGGGAGGCTATGGCTACACCTTC. Translating it yields CASSSPGGGYGYTF.

The rearrangement links TRBV10-1 to TRBJ2-3; D not resolved. CDR3 length: 12 amino acids. CDR1 and CDR2 from the germline V gene are WNHNN and SYGVQD (reference sequence). Trimming stripped 4 bases from V and 0 bases from J, with 2 bases between. CDR3 protein: CASSASTDTQYF. The CDR3 DNA reads TGCGCCAGCAGTGCTAGCACAGATACGCAGTATTTT.

The chain employs TRBV5-1 and TRBJ1-1, with 7 bases that match TRBD1. Germline trimming cut 4 bases from V and 1 base from J; bases unmatched to any gene: 7. The CDR3 has 15 amino acids. Germline V gives CDR1 SGHRS, CDR2 YFSETQ. The CDR3 region has the DNA TGCGCCAGCAGCCTCGGGACAGTTCAGAACACTGAAGCTTTCTTT. It translates to CASSLGTVQNTEAFF. Drawing the rest from reference TRBV5-1 and TRBJ1-1, the complete variable domain is KAGVTQTPRYLIKTRGQQVTLSCSPISGHRSVSWYQQTPGQGLQFLFEYFSETQRNKGNFPGRFSGRQFSNSRSEMNVSTLELGDSALYLCASSLGTVQNTEAFFGQGTRLTVV.

J is TRBJ2-1 and V is TRBV9; 13 nucleotides line up with TRBD2. The CDR3 covers 18 residues. With 3 bases clipped from V and 0 bases from J, the junction kept 6 bases outside the gene matches. From germline, CDR1 is SGDLS and CDR2 YYNGEE. The chain's CDR3 is CASSGGTSGISSYNEQFF. Written as DNA, the CDR3 is TGTGCCAGCAGCGGCGGGACTAGCGGGATTAGCTCCTACAATGAGCAGTTCTTC.

The J gene is TRBJ1-4, the V gene TRBV7-9; 10 bases agree with TRBD1. The CDR3 has 14 residues. The V and J ends lost 4 bases and 5 bases, in that order; junction bases with no gene match: 1. Germline V CDR1 and CDR2: SEHNR, FQNEAQ (reference sequence). In DNA, the CDR3 is TGTGCCAGCAGCTCGGGACAGGGGAATGAAAAACTGTTTTTT. This encodes CASSSGQGNEKLFF.

The rearrangement joins TRBV10-3 to TRBJ1-3; D remains unclear. Trimming pared 6 bases from V and 1 base from J, leaving 7 bases between. The CDR3 runs to 13 residues. Per the germline V gene, CDR1 is ENHRY and CDR2 is SYGVKD. The CDR3 is CAIRVASGNTIYF. In DNA form, the CDR3 reads TGTGCCATCAGGGTGGCTTCTGGAAACACCATATATTTT.

This clone was recorded only once. The chain combines TRBV7-9 with TRBJ2-7; the D is unclear. CDR1 and CDR2 (germline): SEHNR, FQNEAQ (reference sequence). This CDR3 contains 13 residues. V was clipped by 1 base and J by 3 bases, with 7 bases between them. In nucleotides, the CDR3 is TGTGCCAGCAGCTTAGGGGTCTACTACGAGCAGTACTTC. This sequence encodes CASSLGVYYEQYF.

V and J are TRBV11-2 and TRBJ1-1; TRBD1 might be the D (6 bases). Looked up from germline, CDR1 is SGHAT and CDR2 is FQNNGV. There are 17 residues in the CDR3. Deletions cut 5 bases from V and 1 base from J, with 20 bases between. This CDR3 is CASSLLRTAFRNTEAFF. In nucleotides, the CDR3 is TGTGCCAGCAGCCTCCTTCGGACAGCCTTCCGGAACACTGAAGCTTTCTTT.

The rearrangement links TRBV5-6 to TRBJ1-1; 7 nucleotides align to TRBD1. V gave up 6 bases and J gave up 5 bases; unmatched junction bases: 7. Per germline, CDR1 SGHDT and CDR2 YYEEEE. There are 13 residues in the CDR3. CDR3 protein: CASNPTGWTEAFF. The CDR3 region has the DNA TGTGCCAGCAATCCGACAGGGTGGACTGAAGCTTTCTTT.

The V and J genes are TRBV6-1 and TRBJ1-1; TRBD1 aligns across 9 bases. V shed 4 bases and J 2 bases; nucleotides not matched to a gene: 8. The length of the CDR3 is 16 residues. Germline CDR1 and CDR2: MNHNS and SASEGT. The CDR3 nucleotides are TGTGCCAGCAGTGCCGGTACAGGGGGCTCAAACACTGAAGCTTTCTTT. Translation gives CASSAGTGGSNTEAFF.

The chain links TRBV5-4 to TRBJ1-1; D is perhaps TRBD1 (6 bases). This CDR3 has 13 amino acids. Germline V CDR1 and CDR2: SGHNT, YYREEE (reference sequence). Trimming left V 0 bases short and J 7 bases short, with 10 bases between. The CDR3 reads CASSLDRANEAFF. In DNA, the CDR3 is TGTGCCAGCAGCTTGGACAGGGCCAATGAAGCTTTCTTT.

J is TRBJ1-1 and V is TRBV11-2, with TRBD1 as a possible D gene (5 bases). Germline V gives CDR1 SGHAT, CDR2 FQNNGV. This CDR3 is 14 amino acids long. Trimming stripped 5 bases from V and 4 bases from J, with 14 bases between. For the CDR3, the DNA is TGTGCCAGCAGCCCCCGAAGACAGAGCACTGAAGCTTTCTTT. It codes for CASSPRRQSTEAFF.

Written as DNA, the CDR3 is TGTGCCAGCAGCTTTCCGGGGACCTATGGCTACACCTTC. Protein sequence: CASSFPGTYGYTF. This chain links TRBV7-2 with TRBJ1-2, with D perhaps matching TRBD1 (5 bases). CDR3 size: 13 residues. CDR1 and CDR2 (germline): SGHTA, FQGNSA. Trimming pared 3 bases from V and 4 bases from J, leaving 9 bases between.

The chain uses TRBV19 and TRBJ1-2; D is unresolved. V lost 5 bases and J lost 5, with 9 bases in between. The germline CDR1 and CDR2 sequences are LNHDA and SQIVND (reference sequence). The CDR3 is 12 amino acids. This chain's CDR3 is CASSHPDYGYTF. CDR3 bases: TGTGCCAGTAGTCATCCAGATTATGGCTACACCTTC.

The chain has TRBV30 and TRBJ1-3; D not resolved. This CDR3 region has 13 residues. Germline lookup yields CDR1 GTSNPN and CDR2 SVGIG (reference sequence). Trimming took 4 bases from V and 1 from J, leaving 8 bases between them. CDR3 in amino acids: CAWTLFSGNTIYF. CDR3 coding DNA: TGTGCCTGGACCCTCTTTTCTGGAAACACCATATATTTT.

The CDR3 sequence is CASSQRSGGFDSPLHF. CDR3 nucleotide sequence: TGTGCCAGCAGCCAGCGATCGGGGGGCTTCGATTCACCCCTCCACTTT. J is TRBJ1-6 and V is TRBV3-1 (or the pseudogene TRBV3-2), with D possibly being TRBD1 (6 bases). The V end lost 3 bases, the J end lost 8 bases, and 17 bases lay between the germline ends. This CDR3 is 16 amino acids long. The germline V gene has CDR1 LGHDT and CDR2 YNNKEL (reference sequence).

The chain is built from TRBV7-2 and TRBJ1-2, with D unresolved. Germline V gene lookup returns CDR1 SGHTA and CDR2 FQGNSA. V was shortened by 5 bases and J by 8 bases, with 12 bases between the two germline ends. This CDR3 region has 12 residues. As DNA, the CDR3 is TGTGCCAGCAGCCCTCTCATGGGCGGCTACACCTTC. Translation: CASSPLMGGYTF.

The chain has TRBV5-1 and TRBJ2-5, with 16 bases identical to TRBD2. CDR1 and CDR2 (germline): SGHRS, YFSETQ. The V segment lost 5 bases and the J segment 4 bases; nucleotides outside the gene matches: 8. The CDR3 length is 17 residues. CDR3 DNA sequence: TGCGCCAGCAGGCGACCGGGACTAGCGGGGGGGATAGAGACCCAGTACTTC. It specifies CASRRPGLAGGIETQYF. Complete variable domain (other parts from reference TRBV5-1 and TRBJ2-5): KAGVTQTPRYLIKTRGQQVTLSCSPISGHRSVSWYQQTPGQGLQFLFEYFSETQRNKGNFPGRFSGRQFSNSRSEMNVSTLELGDSALYLCASRRPGLAGGIETQYFGPGTRLLVL.

The rearrangement joins TRBV5-1 to TRBJ2-1; D unclear. Per the germline V gene, CDR1 is SGHRS and CDR2 is YFSETQ. The CDR3 is 12 amino acids. The V and J ends lost 2 bases and 5 bases respectively, with 5 bases between them. The CDR3 region is CASSLHHNEQFF. For the CDR3, the DNA is TGCGCCAGCAGCTTACACCACAATGAGCAGTTCTTC.

The V and J genes are TRBV19 and TRBJ1-2, with 7 bases matching TRBD1. The CDR3 has 14 amino acids. V was clipped by 7 bases and J by 6 bases; unmatched bases: 11. Germline V gives CDR1 LNHDA, CDR2 SQIVND (reference sequence). For the CDR3, the DNA is TGTGCCAGTAATGACAGGGAACGTTCTGATGGCTACACCTTC. Its protein product is CASNDRERSDGYTF.